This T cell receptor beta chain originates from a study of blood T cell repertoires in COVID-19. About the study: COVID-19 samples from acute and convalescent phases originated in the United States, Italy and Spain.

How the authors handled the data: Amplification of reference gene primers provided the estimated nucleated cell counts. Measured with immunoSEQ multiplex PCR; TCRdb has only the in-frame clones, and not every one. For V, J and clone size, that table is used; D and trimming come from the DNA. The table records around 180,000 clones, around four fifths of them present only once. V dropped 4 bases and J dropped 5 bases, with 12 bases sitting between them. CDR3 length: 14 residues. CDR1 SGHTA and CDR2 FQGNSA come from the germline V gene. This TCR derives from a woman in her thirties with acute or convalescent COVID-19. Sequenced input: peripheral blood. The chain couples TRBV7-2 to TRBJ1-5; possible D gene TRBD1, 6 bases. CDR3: CASSSQGHDQPQHF. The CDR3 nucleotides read TGTGCCAGCAGCTCACAGGGACATGATCAGCCCCAGCATTTT.